The next 14 T cell receptor beta chains were all read from a single sample in a study of vaccination effects on CD4 cells after COVID-19. Investigators separated out CD4+ T cells once 9 to 11 days of culture had passed. Antigen specificity for these receptors is unknown. The protocol was immunoSEQ multiplex PCR, while the TCRdb copy is restricted to in-frame clones and leaves out a portion. The sample yields 70,000 to 75,000 clones, roughly three quarters seen once. The source material was CD4+ T cells from PBMCs cultured without peptide, sampled before COVID-19 vaccination. These receptors all come from a human donor who received a COVID-19 vaccine.

The chain couples TRBV9 to TRBJ1-3; D is undetermined. V was clipped by 3 bases and J by 0 bases, with 19 bases between them. Germline V gives CDR1 SGDLS, CDR2 YYNGEE. The CDR3 runs 18 residues. CDR3 in amino acids: CASSALVGVIGSGNTIYF. Here the CDR3 DNA reads TGTGCCAGCAGCGCCCTCGTTGGGGTCATAGGCTCTGGAAACACCATATATTTT.

This clone was counted only a few times. This chain links TRBV19 with TRBJ1-1; the D is unclear. The CDR3 sequence is 14 residues long. The V end lost 4 bases, the J end lost 7 bases, and 16 bases lay between the germline ends. Germline CDR1 reads LNHDA; CDR2 reads SQIVND (reference sequence). CDR3 coding DNA: TGTGCCAGTAGTACAAAACTATCGGGAGTTGAAGCTTTCTTT. This encodes CASSTKLSGVEAFF.

V and J are TRBV2 and TRBJ2-7; D not certain. Per germline, CDR1 SNHLY and CDR2 FYNNEI. The CDR3 is made up of 13 amino acids. Trimming shortened V by 4 bases and J by 2 bases, and 9 bases separated the two germline ends. The CDR3 DNA sequence: TGTGCCAGCAGTGTCAACAGTGCCTACGAGCAGTACGTC. Translation: CASSVNSAYEQYV.

The rearrangement uses TRBV24-1 and TRBJ2-1; 8 bases agree with TRBD2. V gave up 2 bases and J gave up 6 bases; unmatched junction bases: 5. This CDR3 has 15 residues. Germline values: CDR1 KGHDR, CDR2 SFDVKD. The CDR3 DNA reads as TGTGCCACCAGTGATTACGGGAGGGCGGGCAATGAGCAGTTCTTC. Its translation: CATSDYGRAGNEQFF.

The V call is TRBV7-2, the J call TRBJ2-3; the D is unclear. CDR3 length: 12 amino acids. V was shortened by 5 bases and J by 2 bases, with 5 bases between the two germline ends. Germline CDR1 SGHTA, CDR2 FQGNSA. This CDR3 is CASSPYTDTQYF. DNA of the CDR3: TGTGCCAGCAGCCCCTACACAGATACGCAGTATTTT.

The chain is built from TRBV15 and TRBJ2-3; perhaps TRBD2 as D (5 bases). CDR1 and CDR2 (germline): LNHNV, YYDKDF (reference sequence). Trimming took off 5 bases at V and 6 bases at J, with 15 bases between the two ends. The CDR3 has 14 amino acids. CDR3 residues: CATSPLRGMDTQYF. The CDR3 DNA follows: TGTGCCACCAGCCCCCTACGGGGTATGGATACGCAGTATTTT. Full variable domain (outside the CDR3, taken from reference TRBV15 and TRBJ2-3): DAMVIQNPRYQVTQFGKPVTLSCSQTLNHNVMYWYQQKSSQAPKLLFHYYDKDFNNEADTPDNFQSRRPNTSFCFLDIRSPGLGDTAMYLCATSPLRGMDTQYFGPGTRLTVL.

This clone was found a few times. J is TRBJ1-2 and V is TRBV2; 8 bases are shared with TRBD1. CDR1 is SNHLY and CDR2 is FYNNEI in the germline V gene. V was pared by 6 bases and J by 2 bases, with 5 bases of the junction left unmatched. CDR3 length equals 14 residues. CDR3 loop: CASRDDRGNYGYTF. As DNA, the CDR3 is TGTGCCAGCAGGGACGACAGGGGCAACTATGGCTACACCTTC.

The V and J genes are TRBV10-2 and TRBJ1-5; D might be TRBD1 (6 bases). The germline CDR1 and CDR2 sequences are WSHSY and SAAADI. The CDR3 extends over 12 amino acids. Deletions cut 6 bases from V and 5 bases from J, with 8 bases between. CDR3 protein: CASRQGDQPQHF. The CDR3 DNA reads TGCGCCAGCAGACAGGGCGATCAGCCCCAGCATTTT.

Regarding this clone: The identical CDR3 is also encoded by other nucleotide sequences in the sample. The chain's CDR3 is CASSSGGTDTQYF. DNA of the CDR3: TGCGCCAGCAGCTCTGGGGGGACAGATACGCAGTATTTT. The chain joins TRBV5-1 to TRBJ2-3, with D perhaps TRBD2 (6 bases). CDR1 is SGHRS, CDR2 YFSETQ, per germline. The CDR3 runs to 13 residues. V gave up 3 bases and J gave up 3 bases, with 8 bases separating them.

The genes are TRBV29-1 and TRBJ2-5; perhaps D is TRBD1 or TRBD2 (5 bases each). This CDR3 has 14 residues. Germline loops: CDR1 SQVTM, CDR2 ANQGSEA. The V gene lost 4 bases and the J gene lost 5 bases, with 17 bases spanning the gap. The CDR3 is CSVGGTHLMETQYF. The CDR3 coding sequence is TGCAGCGTTGGAGGGACCCACCTGATGGAGACCCAGTACTTC.

V is TRBV6-6 and J is TRBJ2-2; possible D gene TRBD1, 5 bases. The CDR3 is made up of 15 amino acids. Germline-derived CDR1 and CDR2 are MNHNY and SVGAGI (reference sequence). Deletions cut 2 bases from V and 6 bases from J, with 13 bases between. Written as DNA, the CDR3 is TGTGCCAGCAGTTACCGCCAGGGTGGCCCCGGGGAGCTGTTTTTT. Translating it yields CASSYRQGGPGELFF.

V is TRBV30 and J is TRBJ1-6, with D hard to call. Trimming took 5 bases from V and 9 from J, leaving 17 bases between them. The CDR3 is 14 amino acids. Germline lookup yields CDR1 GTSNPN and CDR2 SVGIG (reference sequence). CDR3 nucleotide sequence: TGTGCCTGGGACTCCCCGGGCTTTTCTTCACCCCTCCACTTT. This translates into CAWDSPGFSSPLHF.

V usage is TRBV9 and J usage is TRBJ2-1; 9 nucleotides agree with TRBD2. Germline-derived CDR1 and CDR2 are SGDLS and YYNGEE. Germline trimming cut 0 bases from V and 8 bases from J; bases unmatched to any gene: 6. The length of the CDR3 is 15 residues. CDR3 sequence reads: CASSVDPAGGDEQFF. In DNA, the CDR3 is TGTGCCAGCAGCGTAGACCCGGCGGGGGGGGATGAGCAGTTCTTC.

The chain is built from TRBV24-1 and TRBJ1-2; 9 positions match TRBD1. CDR1 is KGHDR and CDR2 is SFDVKD in the germline V gene. After removal of 6 bases from V and 8 bases from J, the junction contained 9 bases not matched to a gene. This CDR3 contains 14 residues. The CDR3 sequence is CATSSSGQGFGYTF. CDR3 nucleotides: TGTGCCACCAGTTCATCGGGACAGGGTTTCGGCTACACCTTC.